This T cell receptor (beta chain) was captured in a study of blood T cell repertoires in COVID-19. Study background: PBMCs, B-cell-depleted T cells, or T cells were the source of the cDNA or gDNA that made up the material.

Unmatched junction bases numbered 6, after V lost 4 bases and J lost 5 bases. The CDR3 is 14 amino acids. Germline V gives CDR1 SGHTA, CDR2 FQGTGA. The protocol was immunoSEQ multiplex PCR, while the TCRdb copy is restricted to in-frame clones and leaves out a portion. The data show around 340,000 clones, approximately 86% seen once. Sequenced sample: peripheral blood. The chain recombines TRBV7-3 with TRBJ1-2; 8 bases map to TRBD1. The clonotype originates from a woman aged 55 to 70 with COVID-19, enrolled during active disease. In nucleotides, the CDR3 is TGTGCCAGCAGCTCCGGACAGGGAGGGTATGGCTACACCTTC. Protein: CASSSGQGGYGYTF.